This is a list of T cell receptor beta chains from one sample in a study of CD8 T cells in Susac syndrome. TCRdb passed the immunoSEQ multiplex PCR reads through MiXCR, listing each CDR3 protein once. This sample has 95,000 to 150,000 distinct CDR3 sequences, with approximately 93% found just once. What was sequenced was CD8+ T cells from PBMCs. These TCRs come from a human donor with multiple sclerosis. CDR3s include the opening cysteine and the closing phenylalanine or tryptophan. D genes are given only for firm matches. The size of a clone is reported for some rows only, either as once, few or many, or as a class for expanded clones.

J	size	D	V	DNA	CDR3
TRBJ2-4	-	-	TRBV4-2	TGTGCCAGCAGCCAAGGGGGAACCAAAAACATTCAGTACTTC	CASSQGGTKNIQYF
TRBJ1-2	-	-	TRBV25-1	TGTGCCAGCAGTTTGACAGGCTCCCTTTTGCACTATGGCTACACCTTC	CASSLTGSLLHYGYTF
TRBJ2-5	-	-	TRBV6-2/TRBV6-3	TGTGCCAGCCACACCATTAAGGGGGGGTTGAAGACCCAGTACTTC	CASHTIKGGLKTQYF
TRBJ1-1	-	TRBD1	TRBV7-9	TGTGCCAGCGGGACAGGCGCTGAAGCTTTCTTT	CASGTGAEAFF
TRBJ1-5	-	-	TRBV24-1	TGTGCCACCAGTGATTTGGGGGTTGGGCAGCCCCAGCATTTT	CATSDLGVGQPQHF
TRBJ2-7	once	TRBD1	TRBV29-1	TGCAGCGTTGATGGTGGGACAGGGTCCCTTGTCGACGAGCAGTACTTC	CSVDGGTGSLVDEQYF
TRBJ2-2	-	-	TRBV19	TGTGCCAGTACCCCAGTCGGGGGCAACACCGGGGAGCTGTTTTTT	CASTPVGGNTGELFF
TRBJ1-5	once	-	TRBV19	TGTGCCAGTAGTGCGGACCGGGTGACAAGCCAGCCCCAGCATTTT	CASSADRVTSQPQHF
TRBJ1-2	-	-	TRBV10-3	TGTGCCATACCCCGGGAATTCTATGGCTACACCTTC	CAIPREFYGYTF
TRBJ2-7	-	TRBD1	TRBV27	TGTGCCAGCAGTGTCACAGGGGATGTGCCCTACGAGCAGTACTTC	CASSVTGDVPYEQYF
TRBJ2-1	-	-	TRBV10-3	TGTGCCATCAGTGTGGGTGAGGGGTCCTACAATGAGCAGTTCTTC	CAISVGEGSYNEQFF
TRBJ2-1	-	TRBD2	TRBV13	TGTGCCAGCAGCGGTATAGCGGGAAGGGCTTACAATGAGCAGTTCTTC	CASSGIAGRAYNEQFF
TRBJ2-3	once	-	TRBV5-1	TGCGCCAGCACCGGAGATACGCAGTATTTT	CASTGDTQYF
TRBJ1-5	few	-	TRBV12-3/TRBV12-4	TGTGCCAGCAGAGGTCCGGGGAATCAGCCCCAGCATTTT	CASRGPGNQPQHF
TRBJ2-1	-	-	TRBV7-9	TGTGCCAGCAGACCAGGGGTATACGAGCAGTTCTTC	CASRPGVYEQFF
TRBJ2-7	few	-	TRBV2	TGTGCCAGCAGTGGGAGCGGCAGGGCCCCCCTCGAGCAGTACTTC	CASSGSGRAPLEQYF
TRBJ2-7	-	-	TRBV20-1	TGCAGTGCTAGAGATAACGGGCCTATTAGGAGCTCCTACGAGCAGTACTTC	CSARDNGPIRSSYEQYF
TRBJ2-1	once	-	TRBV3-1	TGTGCCAGCAGCCAACTCTTACGGCAGGGTTCCTACAATGAGCAGTTCTTC	CASSQLLRQGSYNEQFF
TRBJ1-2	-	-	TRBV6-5	TGTGCCAGCAGTCGGCTGTCCCCTATATATGGCTACACCTTC	CASSRLSPIYGYTF
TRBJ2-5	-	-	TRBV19	TGTGCCAGTAGTAGGAGGACATTCCAAGAGACCCAGTACTTC	CASSRRTFQETQYF
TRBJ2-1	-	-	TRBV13	TGTGCCAGCAGCCCCCAGGGGCCTGACAATGAGCAGTTCTTC	CASSPQGPDNEQFF
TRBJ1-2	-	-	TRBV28	TGTGCCAGCAGTTGGTTCGTAAGAGCTAACTATGGCTACACCTTC	CASSWFVRANYGYTF
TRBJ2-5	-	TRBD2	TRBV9	TGTGCCAGCAGCGGAAGCGCTAGCGGGGCCTCTCAAGAGACCCAGTACTTC	CASSGSASGASQETQYF
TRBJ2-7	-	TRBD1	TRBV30	TGTGCGTCGACAGGGACGTCCTACGAGCAGTACTTC	CASTGTSYEQYF
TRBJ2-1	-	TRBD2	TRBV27	TGTGCCAGCTCCGGGACTAGCGGGACCCAAGAGCAGTTCTTC	CASSGTSGTQEQFF
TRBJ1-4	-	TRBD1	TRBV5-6	TGTGCCAGCAGTATACAGGGGGCAACTAATGAAAAACTGTTTTTT	CASSIQGATNEKLFF
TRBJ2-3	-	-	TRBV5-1	TGCGCCAGCAGCTTGGCCTCAGGGTGGAGAGATACGCAGTATTTT	CASSLASGWRDTQYF
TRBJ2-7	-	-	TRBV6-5	TGTGCCAGCAGTTGGGACTGCTGCTCCTACGAGCAGTACTTC	CASSWDCCSYEQYF
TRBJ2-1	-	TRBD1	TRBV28	TGTGCCAGCAGCACAGGGGGCGTAGGGCAGTTCTTC	CASSTGGVGQFF
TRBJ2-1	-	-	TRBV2	TGTGCCAGCAGTGAAGCACGGGGCAGGGAAGTTTCCTACAATGAGCAGTTCTTC	CASSEARGREVSYNEQFF
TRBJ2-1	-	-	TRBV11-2	TGTGCCAGCAGCTTGGTTCGGCAGGTTTATGAGCAGTTCTTC	CASSLVRQVYEQFF
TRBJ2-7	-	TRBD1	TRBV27	TGTGCCAGCACCCACGGACAGGGCTACGAGCAGTACTTC	CASTHGQGYEQYF
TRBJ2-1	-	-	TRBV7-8	TGTGCCAGCAGCTTGATGTTAGAACGCAGGGAATACAATGAGCAGTTCTTC	CASSLMLERREYNEQFF
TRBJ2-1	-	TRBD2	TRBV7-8	TGTGCCAGCGGACCTCAGCGGGAAATTTACAATGAGCAGTTCTTC	CASGPQREIYNEQFF
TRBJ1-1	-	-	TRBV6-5	TGTGCCAGCAGTTACTCCGGTGGGACTGAAGCTTTCTTT	CASSYSGGTEAFF
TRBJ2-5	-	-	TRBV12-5	TGTGCTAGTGGTCTCCCGCAAGAGACCCAGTACTTC	CASGLPQETQYF
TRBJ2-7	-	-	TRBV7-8	TGTGCCAGCAGCTTACAGGGGAGCGAGCAGTACTTC	CASSLQGSEQYF
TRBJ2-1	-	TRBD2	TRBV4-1	TGCGCCAGCAGCCAAAGGGGAGCTAGCGGGGGTTACAATGAGCAGTTCTTC	CASSQRGASGGYNEQFF
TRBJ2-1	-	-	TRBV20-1	TGCAGTGCTCCCAACCCCAGCAATGAGCAGTTCTTC	CSAPNPSNEQFF
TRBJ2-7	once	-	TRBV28	TGTGCCAGCAGTTTATATCGGGACAACTCCTACGAGCAGTACTTC	CASSLYRDNSYEQYF
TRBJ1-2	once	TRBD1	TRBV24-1	TGTGCCACCAGTACGGGACAGAGGTCGGCTGGCTACACCTTC	CATSTGQRSAGYTF
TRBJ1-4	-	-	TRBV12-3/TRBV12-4	TGTGCCAGCAGGGAAAACCTCTACGAGGAAAAACTGTTTTTT	CASRENLYEEKLFF
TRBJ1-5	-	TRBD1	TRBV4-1	TGCGCCAGCAGGCAACATGCAGGGGGCGGTCAGCCCCAGCATTTT	CASRQHAGGGQPQHF
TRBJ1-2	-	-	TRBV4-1	TGCGCCAGCAGCCAAGGAGGTAGGGGCCACTATGGCTACACCTTC	CASSQGGRGHYGYTF
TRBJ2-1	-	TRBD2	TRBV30	TGTGCCTGGAACCCTAGCGGGAGATACAATGAGCAGTTCTTC	CAWNPSGRYNEQFF
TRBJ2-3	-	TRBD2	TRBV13	TGTGCCAGCAGCCTCCTATCCGAGACTAGCAGGTACCCAGATACGCAGTATTTT	CASSLLSETSRYPDTQYF